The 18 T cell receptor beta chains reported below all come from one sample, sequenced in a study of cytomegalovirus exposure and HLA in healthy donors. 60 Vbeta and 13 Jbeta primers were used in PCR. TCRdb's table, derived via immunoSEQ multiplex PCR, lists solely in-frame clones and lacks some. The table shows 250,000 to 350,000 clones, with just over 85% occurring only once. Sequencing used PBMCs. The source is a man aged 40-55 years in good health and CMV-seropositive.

The CDR3, as DNA: TGTGCCAGCTCACCCGATCAACAGGGGGCAGGGCAGCCCCAGCATTTT. Translated, it gives CASSPDQQGAGQPQHF. The chain recombines TRBV18 with TRBJ1-5, with 9 bases matching TRBD1. The length of the CDR3 is 16 residues. Germline values: CDR1 KGHSH, CDR2 LQKENI. Trimming cost V 3 bases and J 7 bases; bases outside gene matches: 10.

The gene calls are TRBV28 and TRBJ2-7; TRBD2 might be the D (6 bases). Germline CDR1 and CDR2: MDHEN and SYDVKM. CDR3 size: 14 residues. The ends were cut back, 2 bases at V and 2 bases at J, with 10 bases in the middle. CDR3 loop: CASSLVPGAYEQYF. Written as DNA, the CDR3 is TGTGCCAGCAGTTTAGTCCCGGGGGCCTACGAGCAGTACTTC.

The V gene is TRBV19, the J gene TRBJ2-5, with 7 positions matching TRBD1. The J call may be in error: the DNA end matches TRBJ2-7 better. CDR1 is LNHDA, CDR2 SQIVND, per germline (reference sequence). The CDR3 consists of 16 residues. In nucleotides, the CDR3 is TGTGCCAGTAGTATAGCTGTGACAGGGACCCTCTACGAGCAGTACTTC. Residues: CASSIAVTGTLYEQYF.

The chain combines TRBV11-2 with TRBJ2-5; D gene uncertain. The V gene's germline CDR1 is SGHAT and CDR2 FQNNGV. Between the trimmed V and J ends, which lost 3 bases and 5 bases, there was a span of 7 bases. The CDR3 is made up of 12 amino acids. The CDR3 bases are TGTGCCAGCAGCTTCCAACGGGAGACCCAGTACTTC. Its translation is CASSFQRETQYF.

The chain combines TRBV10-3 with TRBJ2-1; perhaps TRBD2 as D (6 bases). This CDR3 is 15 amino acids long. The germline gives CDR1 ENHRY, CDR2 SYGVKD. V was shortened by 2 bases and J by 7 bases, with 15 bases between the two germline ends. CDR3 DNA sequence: TGTGCCATCAGTGAGGAACTAGGAGGGCGGAATGAGCAGTTCTTC. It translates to CAISEELGGRNEQFF.

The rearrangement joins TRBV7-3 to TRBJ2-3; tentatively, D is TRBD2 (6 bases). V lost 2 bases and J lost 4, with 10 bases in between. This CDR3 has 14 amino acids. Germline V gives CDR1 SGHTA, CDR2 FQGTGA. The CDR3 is CASSLPGRADTQYF. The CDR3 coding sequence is TGTGCCAGCAGCTTACCCGGGAGAGCAGATACGCAGTATTTT.

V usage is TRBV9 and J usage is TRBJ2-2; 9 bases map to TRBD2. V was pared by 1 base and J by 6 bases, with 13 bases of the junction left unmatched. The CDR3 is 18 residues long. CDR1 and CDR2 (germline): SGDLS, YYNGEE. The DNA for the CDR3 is TGTGCCAGCAGCGTAATTGCGGGAGGGCCGTACGCGTCCGGGGAGCTGTTTTTT. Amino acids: CASSVIAGGPYASGELFF.

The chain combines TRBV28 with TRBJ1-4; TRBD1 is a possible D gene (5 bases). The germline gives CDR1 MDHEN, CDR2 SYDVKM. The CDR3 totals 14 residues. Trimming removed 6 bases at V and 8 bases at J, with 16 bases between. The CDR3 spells CASRSRGNWEKLFF. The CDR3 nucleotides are TGTGCCAGCAGGAGTCGGGGGAATTGGGAAAAACTGTTTTTT.

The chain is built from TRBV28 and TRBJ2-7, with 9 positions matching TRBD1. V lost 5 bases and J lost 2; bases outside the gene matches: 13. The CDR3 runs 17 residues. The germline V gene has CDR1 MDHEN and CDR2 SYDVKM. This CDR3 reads CASSHSPYRDRAYEQYF. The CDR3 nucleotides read TGTGCCAGCAGTCATAGCCCATACCGGGACAGGGCCTACGAGCAGTACTTC. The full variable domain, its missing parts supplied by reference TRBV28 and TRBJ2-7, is DVKVTQSSRYLVKRTGEKVFLECVQDMDHENMFWYRQDPGLGLRLIYFSYDVKMKEKGDIPEGYSVSREKKERFSLILESASTNQTSMYLCASSHSPYRDRAYEQYFGPGTRLTVT.

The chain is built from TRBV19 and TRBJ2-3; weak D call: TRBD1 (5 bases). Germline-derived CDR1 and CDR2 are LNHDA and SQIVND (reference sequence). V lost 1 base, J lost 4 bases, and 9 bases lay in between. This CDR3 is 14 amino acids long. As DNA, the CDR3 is TGTGCCAGTAGTATAGTGGGGCAATCAGATACGCAGTATTTT. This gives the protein CASSIVGQSDTQYF.

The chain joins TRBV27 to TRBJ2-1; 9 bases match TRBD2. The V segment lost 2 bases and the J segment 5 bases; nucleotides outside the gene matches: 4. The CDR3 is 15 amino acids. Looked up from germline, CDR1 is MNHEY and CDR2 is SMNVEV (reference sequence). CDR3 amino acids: CASSLAGGPHNEQFF. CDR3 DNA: TGTGCCAGCAGTTTAGCGGGAGGGCCACACAATGAGCAGTTCTTC.

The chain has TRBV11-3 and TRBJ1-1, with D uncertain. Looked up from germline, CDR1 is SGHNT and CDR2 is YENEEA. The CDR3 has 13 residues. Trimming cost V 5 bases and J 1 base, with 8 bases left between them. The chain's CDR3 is CASSPRWNTEAFF. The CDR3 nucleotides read TGTGCCAGCAGCCCTCGGTGGAACACTGAAGCTTTCTTT.

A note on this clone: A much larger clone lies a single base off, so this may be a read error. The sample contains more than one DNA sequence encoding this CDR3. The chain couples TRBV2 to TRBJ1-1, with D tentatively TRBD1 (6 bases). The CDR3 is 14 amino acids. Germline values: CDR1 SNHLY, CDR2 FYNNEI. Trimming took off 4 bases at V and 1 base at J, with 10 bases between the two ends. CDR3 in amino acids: CASSGGQQNTEAFF. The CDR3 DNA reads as TGTGCCAGCAGTGGGGGACAACAGAACACTGAAGCTTTCTTT.

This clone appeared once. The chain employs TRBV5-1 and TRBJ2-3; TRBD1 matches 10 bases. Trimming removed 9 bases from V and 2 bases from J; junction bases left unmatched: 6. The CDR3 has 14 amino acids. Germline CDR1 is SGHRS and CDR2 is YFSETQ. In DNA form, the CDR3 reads TGCGCCACCGGGACAGGGGACGACACAGATACGCAGTATTTT. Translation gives CATGTGDDTDTQYF.

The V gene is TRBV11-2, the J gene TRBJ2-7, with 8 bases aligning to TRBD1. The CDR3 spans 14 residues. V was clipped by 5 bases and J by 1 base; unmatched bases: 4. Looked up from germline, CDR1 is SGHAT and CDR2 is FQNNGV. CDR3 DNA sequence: TGTGCCAGCAGCGTCGACAGGGGTTCCTACGAGCAGTACTTC. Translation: CASSVDRGSYEQYF.

The CDR3 sequence: CASTPGTFVADTQYF. The DNA for the CDR3 is TGTGCCAGCACCCCGGGAACCTTCGTCGCAGATACGCAGTATTTT. V and J are TRBV6-1 and TRBJ2-3, with D perhaps TRBD2 (5 bases). The germline V gene has CDR1 MNHNS and CDR2 SASEGT. V was cut by 7 bases and J by 4 bases, with 18 bases left in between. The CDR3 extends over 15 amino acids.

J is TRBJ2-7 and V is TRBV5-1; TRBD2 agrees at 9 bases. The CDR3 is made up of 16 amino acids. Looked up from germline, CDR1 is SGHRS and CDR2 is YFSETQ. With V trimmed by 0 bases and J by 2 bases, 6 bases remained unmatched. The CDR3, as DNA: TGCGCCAGCAGCTTGGCCGCTAGCGGGAACCCCTACGAGCAGTACTTC. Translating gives CASSLAASGNPYEQYF.

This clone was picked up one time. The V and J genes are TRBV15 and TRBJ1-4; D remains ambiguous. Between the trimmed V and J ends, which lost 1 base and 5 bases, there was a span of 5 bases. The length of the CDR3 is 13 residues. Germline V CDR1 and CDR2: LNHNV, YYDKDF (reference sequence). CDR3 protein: CATSRAGNEKLFF. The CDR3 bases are TGTGCCACCAGCAGAGCCGGGAATGAAAAACTGTTTTTT.